This entry lists 15 T cell receptor beta chains sequenced from one sample in a study of T cell responses to AZD1222 COVID-19 vaccine (dated by TCRdb to 2020 to 2023). The library was produced with the immunoSEQ multiplex PCR assay. TCRdb re-hosts the immuneACCESS table, in-frame sequences only. Its copies lack some clones; in the studies checked, an unresolved V gene accounts for under half of them, and the cause for the rest is not known. For this sample there are 130,000 to 150,000 clones; 90% to 95% appear just once. The ten largest clones take up 1.4% to 1.5% of the sample. Read against the paper, the sample's time point label means: baseline before first vaccination. The specimen comprised peripheral blood, sampled on day 0 of AZD1222 vaccination. These receptor sequences come from an adult in good health.

The chain links TRBV12-5 to TRBJ2-1; 7 bases align to TRBD2. Germline V gives CDR1 LGHNT, CDR2 FRNRAP. With 5 bases clipped from V and 6 bases from J, the junction kept 7 bases outside the gene matches. The CDR3 contains 14 residues. The CDR3 DNA reads TGTGCTAGTGGTCCACCGACTAGCCGCAATGAGCAGTTCTTC. Its protein is CASGPPTSRNEQFF.

The V and J genes are TRBV12-3 or TRBV12-4 and TRBJ1-2; TRBD1 might be the D (6 bases). V was pared by 8 bases and J by 0 bases, with 10 bases between. The CDR3 has 13 residues. The CDR3 loop reads CASQGRANYGYTF. CDR3 DNA: TGTGCCAGCCAGGGGCGGGCTAACTATGGCTACACCTTC.

As concerns this clone: At the DNA level, this CDR3 is encoded by other sequences in the same sample as well. V and J are TRBV7-2 and TRBJ1-1; perhaps TRBD1 as D (6 bases). The CDR3 spans 15 residues. Deletions cut 5 bases from V and 2 bases from J, with 15 bases between. Germline V gene data show CDR1 as SGHTA and CDR2 as FQGNSA. The CDR3 spells CASSPLRGGNTEAFF. The CDR3 DNA reads as TGTGCCAGCAGCCCCCTCAGGGGCGGAAACACTGAAGCTTTCTTT.

The chain employs TRBV7-3 and TRBJ2-1, with 13 bases matching TRBD2. Looked up from germline, CDR1 is SGHTA and CDR2 is FQGTGA. The J segment lost 10 bases and the V segment lost 3 bases, leaving 3 bases of the junction unmatched. The CDR3 loop spans 14 amino acids. CDR3 bases: TGTGCCAGCAGCTTCCGGACTAGCGGGGGCGAGCAGTTCTTC. As protein: CASSFRTSGGEQFF.

The gene calls are TRBV5-1 and TRBJ1-1; the D is unclear. The CDR3 has 15 residues. V was cut by 5 bases and J by 4 bases, with 18 bases left in between. Germline lookup yields CDR1 SGHRS and CDR2 YFSETQ. The CDR3 nucleotides are TGCGCCAGCAGGTCCAGTGAGGGCTGGGGCACTGAAGCTTTCTTT. Amino acid sequence: CASRSSEGWGTEAFF. Full variable domain (outside the CDR3, taken from reference TRBV5-1 and TRBJ1-1): KAGVTQTPRYLIKTRGQQVTLSCSPISGHRSVSWYQQTPGQGLQFLFEYFSETQRNKGNFPGRFSGRQFSNSRSEMNVSTLELGDSALYLCASRSSEGWGTEAFFGQGTRLTVV.

The gene calls are TRBV7-8 and TRBJ2-3, with D hard to call. The CDR3 extends over 14 amino acids. The germline V gene has CDR1 SGHVS and CDR2 FQNEAQ. The V and J ends lost 5 bases and 0 bases respectively, with 9 bases between them. The CDR3, as DNA: TGTGCCAGCAGCCACCACTATAGCACAGATACGCAGTATTTT. It encodes CASSHHYSTDTQYF.

The rearrangement uses TRBV29-1 and TRBJ1-3; TRBD1 matches 10 bases. The V gene end was trimmed by 4 bases and the J gene end by 10 bases; junction bases not matched to a gene: 10. Germline V gives CDR1 SQVTM, CDR2 ANQGSEA. This CDR3 contains 14 residues. The CDR3 DNA sequence: TGCAGCGTTGCTCGGACAGGGGGGGACAAGACCATATATTTT. Translation gives CSVARTGGDKTIYF.

The genes are TRBV6-4 and TRBJ2-2; possibly TRBD2 for D (5 bases). CDR3 length: 15 residues. V was clipped by 0 bases and J by 0 bases, with 5 bases between them. From germline, CDR1 is MRHNA and CDR2 SNTAGT. Here the CDR3 DNA reads TGTGCCAGCAGTGACTCGGAGGCGAACACCGGGGAGCTGTTTTTT. This gives the protein CASSDSEANTGELFF.

J is TRBJ1-2 and V is TRBV30; D is uncertain. CDR1 is GTSNPN, CDR2 SVGIG, per germline (reference sequence). Trimming pared 0 bases from V and 6 bases from J, leaving 14 bases between. This CDR3 has 14 residues. CDR3 in DNA: TGTGCCTGGAGTGTACTTCACGGAAGGCATGGCTACACCTTC. Its translation is CAWSVLHGRHGYTF.

The V call is TRBV6-5, the J call TRBJ1-5; perhaps TRBD1 as D (6 bases). Trimming removed 6 bases at V and 3 bases at J, with 15 bases between. The CDR3 runs to 15 residues. Per the germline V gene, CDR1 is MNHEY and CDR2 is SVGAGI. The chain's CDR3 is CASRPHRDNNQPQHF. The CDR3 DNA sequence: TGTGCCAGCAGGCCGCACCGGGACAACAATCAGCCCCAGCATTTT.

The rearrangement uses TRBV4-3 and TRBJ1-2; 8 bases match TRBD1. CDR1 LGHNA and CDR2 YSLEER come from the germline V gene. This CDR3 has 16 residues. V was clipped by 1 base and J by 2 bases; unmatched bases: 6. In DNA form, the CDR3 reads TGCGCCAGCAGCCAAGCCAGGACAGGGTGGAACTATGGCTACACCTTC. Amino acids: CASSQARTGWNYGYTF.

The J gene is TRBJ2-2, the V gene TRBV29-1; D is possibly TRBD1 or TRBD2 (5 bases each). Between the trimmed V and J ends, which lost 7 bases and 1 base, there was a span of 10 bases. The CDR3 is 13 amino acids. CDR1 is SQVTM and CDR2 is ANQGSEA in the germline V gene. As DNA, the CDR3 is TGCAGCGCCGGGACGATGAACACCGGGGAGCTGTTTTTT. Its protein product is CSAGTMNTGELFF.

The table lists this clone with a count of one. The chain recombines TRBV18 with TRBJ2-7, with D perhaps matching TRBD1 (5 bases). The germline V gene encodes CDR1 KGHSH and CDR2 LQKENI. The V and J ends lost 3 bases and 1 base respectively, with 10 bases between them. The CDR3 totals 14 residues. CDR3 region: CASSPRTKSYEQYF. The DNA for the CDR3 is TGTGCCAGCTCACCTCGGACAAAGTCCTACGAGCAGTACTTC.

This clone was seen more than once but under ten times. Compared with germline, one end of the junction differs, possibly owing to a read error. The gene calls are TRBV7-7 and TRBJ1-2; D unresolved. The CDR3 sequence is 16 residues long. CDR1 SSHAT and CDR2 FNYEAQ come from the germline V gene (reference sequence). CDR3 nucleotides: TGTGCTAGCAGCTTAGGTAACTTCTCCAGGTGCGATGGGTTCACCTTC. Protein product: CASSLGNFSRCDGFTF.

The chain employs TRBV7-2 and TRBJ1-1, with D tentatively TRBD1 (6 bases). The length of the CDR3 is 15 residues. Germline CDR1 and CDR2: SGHTA and FQGNSA. V gave up 4 bases and J gave up 1 base, with 13 bases separating them. In nucleotides, the CDR3 is TGTGCCAGCAGCTCGGGGGCAGATGGGAACACTGAAGCTTTCTTT. It yields the protein CASSSGADGNTEAFF.